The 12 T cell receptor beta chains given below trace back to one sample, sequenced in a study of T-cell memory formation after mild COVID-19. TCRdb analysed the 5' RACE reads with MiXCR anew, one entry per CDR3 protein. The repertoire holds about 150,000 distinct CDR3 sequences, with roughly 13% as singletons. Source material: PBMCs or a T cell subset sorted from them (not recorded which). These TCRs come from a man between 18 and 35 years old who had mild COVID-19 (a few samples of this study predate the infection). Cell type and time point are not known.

As DNA, the CDR3 is TGCGCCAGCAGCCCAGTACGGACGGGGCCCGGGGAGCTGTTTTTT. It translates to CASSPVRTGPGELFF. The chain is built from TRBV5-1 and TRBJ2-2; perhaps D is TRBD1 or TRBD2 (5 bases each). This CDR3 contains 15 residues. Germline values: CDR1 SGHRS, CDR2 YFSETQ. V gave up 4 bases and J gave up 6 bases, with 16 bases separating them. The variable domain in full, completed from reference TRBV5-1 and TRBJ2-2, reads KAGVTQTPRYLIKTRGQQVTLSCSPISGHRSVSWYQQTPGQGLQFLFEYFSETQRNKGNFPGRFSGRQFSNSRSEMNVSTLELGDSALYLCASSPVRTGPGELFFGEGSRLTVL.

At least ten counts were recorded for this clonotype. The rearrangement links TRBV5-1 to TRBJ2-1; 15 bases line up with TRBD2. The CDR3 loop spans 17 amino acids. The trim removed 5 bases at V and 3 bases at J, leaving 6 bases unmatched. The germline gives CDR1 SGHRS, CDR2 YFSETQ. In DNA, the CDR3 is TGCGCCAGCAGATACGGACTAGCGGGGGGGTACTACAATGAGCAGTTCTTC. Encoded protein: CASRYGLAGGYYNEQFF.

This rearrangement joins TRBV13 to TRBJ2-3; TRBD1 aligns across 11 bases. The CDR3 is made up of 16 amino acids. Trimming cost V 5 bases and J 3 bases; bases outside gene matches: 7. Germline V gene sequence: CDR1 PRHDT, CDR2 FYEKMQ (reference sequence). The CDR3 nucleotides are TGTGCCAGCAGCCCCACCGGGACAGGGGGGACAGATACGCAGTATTTT. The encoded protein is CASSPTGTGGTDTQYF.

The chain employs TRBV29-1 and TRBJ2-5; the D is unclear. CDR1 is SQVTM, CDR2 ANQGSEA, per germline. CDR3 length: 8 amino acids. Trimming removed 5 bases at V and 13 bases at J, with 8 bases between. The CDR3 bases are TGCAGCGTTTCCGATGGGTACTTC. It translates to CSVSDGYF.

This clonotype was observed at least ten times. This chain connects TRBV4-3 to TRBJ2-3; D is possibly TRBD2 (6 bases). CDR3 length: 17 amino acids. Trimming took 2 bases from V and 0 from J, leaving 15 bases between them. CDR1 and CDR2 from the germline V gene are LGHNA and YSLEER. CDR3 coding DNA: TGCGCCAGCAGCCAACCCGGTAGCGGAGCTAGCACAGATACGCAGTATTTT. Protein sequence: CASSQPGSGASTDTQYF.

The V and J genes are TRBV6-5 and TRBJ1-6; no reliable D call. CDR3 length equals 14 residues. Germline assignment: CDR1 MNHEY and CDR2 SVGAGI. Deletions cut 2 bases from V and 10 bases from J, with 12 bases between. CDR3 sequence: CASSYPSIGSPLHF. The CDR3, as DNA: TGTGCCAGCAGTTACCCATCGATTGGGTCACCCCTCCACTTT.

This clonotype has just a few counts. CDR3 protein: CASSLDGDSPLHF. Written as DNA, the CDR3 is TGTGCCAGCAGCTTAGACGGTGATTCACCCCTCCACTTT. The chain recombines TRBV7-9 with TRBJ1-6; D unresolved. Germline V gene lookup returns CDR1 SEHNR and CDR2 FQNEAQ (reference sequence). Deletions cut 1 base from V and 8 bases from J, with 6 bases between. The CDR3 has 13 residues.

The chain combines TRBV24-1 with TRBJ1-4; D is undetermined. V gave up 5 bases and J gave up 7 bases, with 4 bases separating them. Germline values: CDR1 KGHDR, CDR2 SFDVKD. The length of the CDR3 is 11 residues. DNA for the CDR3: TGTGCCACCAGTGGGGGTGAAAAACTGTTTTTT. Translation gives CATSGGEKLFF.

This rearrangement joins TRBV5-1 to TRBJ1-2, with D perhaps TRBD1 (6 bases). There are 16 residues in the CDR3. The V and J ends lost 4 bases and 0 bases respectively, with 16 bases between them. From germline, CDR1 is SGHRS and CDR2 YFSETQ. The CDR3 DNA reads TGCGCCAGCAGCAGCGCTCCGGGACACACTAACTATGGCTACACCTTC. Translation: CASSSAPGHTNYGYTF.

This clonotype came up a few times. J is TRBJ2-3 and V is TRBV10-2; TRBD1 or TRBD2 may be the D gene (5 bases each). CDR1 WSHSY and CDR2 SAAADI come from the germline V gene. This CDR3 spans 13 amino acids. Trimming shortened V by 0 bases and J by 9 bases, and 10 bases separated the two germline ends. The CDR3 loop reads CASSESGVGTQYF. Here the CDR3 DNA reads TGCGCCAGCAGTGAGTCGGGGGTGGGAACGCAGTATTTT.

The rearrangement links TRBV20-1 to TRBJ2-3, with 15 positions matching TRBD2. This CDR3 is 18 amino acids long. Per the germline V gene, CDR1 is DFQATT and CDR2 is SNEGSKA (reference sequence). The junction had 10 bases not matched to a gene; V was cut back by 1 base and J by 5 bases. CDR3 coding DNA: TGCAGTGCTAGAGCCTCCGGACTAGCGGGGGGGCGGGGAGATACGCAGTATTTT. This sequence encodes CSARASGLAGGRGDTQYF.

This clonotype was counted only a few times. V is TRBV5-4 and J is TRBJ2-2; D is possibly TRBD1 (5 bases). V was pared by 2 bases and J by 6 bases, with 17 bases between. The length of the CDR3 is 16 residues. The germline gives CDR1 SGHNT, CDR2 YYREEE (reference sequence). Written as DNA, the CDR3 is TGTGCCAGCAGCTTCTGGCAGGGTATCTTATCCGGGGAGCTGTTTTTT. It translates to CASSFWQGILSGELFF.